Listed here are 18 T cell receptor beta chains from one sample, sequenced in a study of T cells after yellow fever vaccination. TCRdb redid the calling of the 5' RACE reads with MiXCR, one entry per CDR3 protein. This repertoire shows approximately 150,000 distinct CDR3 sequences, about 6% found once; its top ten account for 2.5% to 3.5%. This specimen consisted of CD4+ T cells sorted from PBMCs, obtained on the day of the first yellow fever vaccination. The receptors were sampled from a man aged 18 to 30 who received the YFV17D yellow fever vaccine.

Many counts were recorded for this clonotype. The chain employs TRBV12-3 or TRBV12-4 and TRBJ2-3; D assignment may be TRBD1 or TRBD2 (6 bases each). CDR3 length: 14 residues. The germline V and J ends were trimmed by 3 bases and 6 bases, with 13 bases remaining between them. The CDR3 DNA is TGTGCCAGCAGTTTGAGCGGAGGGGGGGATACGCAGTATTTT. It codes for CASSLSGGGDTQYF.

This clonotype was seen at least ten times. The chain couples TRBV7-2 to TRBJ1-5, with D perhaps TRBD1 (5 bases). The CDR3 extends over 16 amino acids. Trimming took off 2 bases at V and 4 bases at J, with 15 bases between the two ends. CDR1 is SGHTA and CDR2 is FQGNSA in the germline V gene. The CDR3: CASSLLDSAGNQPQHF. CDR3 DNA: TGTGCCAGCAGCTTACTCGACAGCGCAGGGAATCAGCCCCAGCATTTT.

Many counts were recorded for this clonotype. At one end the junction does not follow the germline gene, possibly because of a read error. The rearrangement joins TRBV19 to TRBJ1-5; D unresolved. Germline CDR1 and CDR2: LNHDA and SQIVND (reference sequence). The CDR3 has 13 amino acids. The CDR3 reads CASSIDRKQPQHF. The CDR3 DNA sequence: TGTGCCAGTAGTATAGATCGCAAGCAGCCCCAGCATTTT.

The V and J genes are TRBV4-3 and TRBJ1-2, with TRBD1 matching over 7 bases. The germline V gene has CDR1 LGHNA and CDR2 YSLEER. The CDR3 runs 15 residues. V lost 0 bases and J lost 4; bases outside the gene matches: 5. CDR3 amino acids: CASSQETGEGYGYTF. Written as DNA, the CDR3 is TGCGCCAGCAGCCAAGAAACAGGGGAAGGCTATGGCTACACCTTC.

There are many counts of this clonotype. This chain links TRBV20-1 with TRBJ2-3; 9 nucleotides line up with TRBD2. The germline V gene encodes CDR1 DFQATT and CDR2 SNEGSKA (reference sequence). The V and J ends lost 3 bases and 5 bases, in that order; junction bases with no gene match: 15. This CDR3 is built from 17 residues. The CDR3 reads CSARSIGLAPRVDTQYF. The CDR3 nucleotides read TGCAGTGCTAGGAGTATAGGACTAGCGCCGAGGGTAGATACGCAGTATTTT.

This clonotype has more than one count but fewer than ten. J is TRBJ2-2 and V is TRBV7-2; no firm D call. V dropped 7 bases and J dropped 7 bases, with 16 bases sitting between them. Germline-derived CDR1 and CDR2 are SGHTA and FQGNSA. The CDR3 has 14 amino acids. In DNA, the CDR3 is TGTGCCAGCACCAGGACGGAACACGGCGGGGAGCTGTTTTTT. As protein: CASTRTEHGGELFF.

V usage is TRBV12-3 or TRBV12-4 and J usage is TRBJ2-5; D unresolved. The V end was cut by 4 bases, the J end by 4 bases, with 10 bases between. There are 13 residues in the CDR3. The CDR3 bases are TGTGCCAGCAGTTCAAGCGAGGTAGAGACCCAGTACTTC. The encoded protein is CASSSSEVETQYF.

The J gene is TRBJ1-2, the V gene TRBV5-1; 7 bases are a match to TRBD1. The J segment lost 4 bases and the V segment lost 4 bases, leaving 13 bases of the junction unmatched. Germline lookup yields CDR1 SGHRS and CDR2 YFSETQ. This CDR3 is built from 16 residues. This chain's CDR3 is CASSLLEGARIYGYTF. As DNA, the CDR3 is TGCGCCAGCAGCCTCTTGGAGGGGGCGAGGATCTATGGCTACACCTTC.

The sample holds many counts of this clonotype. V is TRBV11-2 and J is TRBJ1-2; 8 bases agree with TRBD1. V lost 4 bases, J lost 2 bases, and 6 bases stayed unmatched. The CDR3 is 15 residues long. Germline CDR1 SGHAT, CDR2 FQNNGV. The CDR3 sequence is CASSSIRTGNYGYTF. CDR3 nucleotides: TGTGCCAGCAGCTCGATCCGGACAGGGAACTATGGCTACACCTTC.

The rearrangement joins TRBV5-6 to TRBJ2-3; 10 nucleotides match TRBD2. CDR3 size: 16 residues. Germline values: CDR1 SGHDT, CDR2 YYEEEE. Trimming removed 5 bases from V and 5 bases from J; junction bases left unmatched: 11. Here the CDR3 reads CASRAQASGGIDTQYF. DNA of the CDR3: TGTGCCAGCAGAGCGCAGGCTAGCGGGGGTATAGATACGCAGTATTTT.

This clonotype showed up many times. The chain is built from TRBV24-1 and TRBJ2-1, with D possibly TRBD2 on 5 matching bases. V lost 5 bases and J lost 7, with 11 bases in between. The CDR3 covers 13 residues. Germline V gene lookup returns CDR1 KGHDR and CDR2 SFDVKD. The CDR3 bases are TGTGCCACCAGTGGGACTCCACCTAATGAGCAGTTCTTC. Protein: CATSGTPPNEQFF.

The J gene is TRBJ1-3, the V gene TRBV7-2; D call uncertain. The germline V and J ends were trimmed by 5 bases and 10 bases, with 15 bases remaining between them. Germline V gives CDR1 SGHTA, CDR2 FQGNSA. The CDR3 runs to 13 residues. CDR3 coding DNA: TGTGCCAGCAGCCTAAAATTCCCCGGGACCATATATTTT. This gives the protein CASSLKFPGTIYF.

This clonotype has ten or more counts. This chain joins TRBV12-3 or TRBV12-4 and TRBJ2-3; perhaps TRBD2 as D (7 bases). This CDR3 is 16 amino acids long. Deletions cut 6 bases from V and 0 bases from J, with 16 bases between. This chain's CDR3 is CASSPGGAVSTDTQYF. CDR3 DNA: TGTGCCAGCAGCCCTGGGGGGGCCGTTAGCACAGATACGCAGTATTTT.

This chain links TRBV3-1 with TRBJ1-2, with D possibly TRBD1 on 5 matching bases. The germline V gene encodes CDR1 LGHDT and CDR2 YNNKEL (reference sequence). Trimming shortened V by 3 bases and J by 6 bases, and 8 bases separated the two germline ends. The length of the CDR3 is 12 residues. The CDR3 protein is CASSHTGDGYTF. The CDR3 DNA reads TGTGCCAGCAGCCACACAGGAGATGGCTACACCTTC.

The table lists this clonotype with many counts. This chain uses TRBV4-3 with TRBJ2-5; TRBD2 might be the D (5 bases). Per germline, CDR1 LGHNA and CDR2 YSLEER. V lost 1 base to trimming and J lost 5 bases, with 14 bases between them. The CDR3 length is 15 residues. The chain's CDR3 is CASSQGTVSGETQYF. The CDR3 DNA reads TGCGCCAGCAGCCAAGGGACGGTGTCGGGGGAGACCCAGTACTTC.

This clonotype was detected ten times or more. CDR3 sequence reads: CASSLNTGVQDTQYF. The CDR3 bases are TGTGCCAGCAGCTTGAACACAGGGGTTCAAGATACGCAGTATTTT. The chain carries TRBV5-5 and TRBJ2-3, with 7 bases matching TRBD1. This CDR3 has 15 amino acids. Germline CDR1 is SGHKS and CDR2 is YYEKEE (reference sequence). The V segment lost 1 base and the J segment 5 bases; nucleotides outside the gene matches: 7.

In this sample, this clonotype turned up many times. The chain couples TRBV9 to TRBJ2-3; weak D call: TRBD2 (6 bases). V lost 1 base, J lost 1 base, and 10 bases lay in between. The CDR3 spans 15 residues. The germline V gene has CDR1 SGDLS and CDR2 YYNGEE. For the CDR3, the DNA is TGTGCCAGCAGCGTAAGCGGGTCCCGCACAGATACGCAGTATTTT. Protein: CASSVSGSRTDTQYF.

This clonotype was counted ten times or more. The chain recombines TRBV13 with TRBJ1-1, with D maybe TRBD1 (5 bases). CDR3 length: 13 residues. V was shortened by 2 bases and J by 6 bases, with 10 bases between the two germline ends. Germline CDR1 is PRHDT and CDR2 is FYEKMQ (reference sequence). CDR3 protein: CASSLLRGPEAFF. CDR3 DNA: TGTGCCAGCAGCTTATTGAGGGGCCCTGAAGCTTTCTTT.